This is a list of T cell receptor beta chains from one sample in a study of Graves' ophthalmopathy and Graves' hyperthyroidism. Via MiXCR, TCRdb re-called the multiplex PCR reads, giving one row per CDR3 protein. The sample consists of about 740,000 distinct CDR3 sequences, approximately 40% of them appearing once. The sequencing input was peripheral blood. Receptors originate from an adult man with Graves' ophthalmopathy. The CDR3 runs from the conserved cysteine through the conserved F or W. A D gene is named only where the DNA matches it firmly. Part of the rows lack a size; the others show once, few, many or a class for expanded clones.

d_call	clone_size	v_call	j_call	cdr3_aa	cdr3_nt
TRBD1	few	TRBV5-5	TRBJ2-7	CASIPSGQGRTEQYF	TGTGCCAGCATCCCATCGGGACAGGGCCGAACTGAGCAGTACTTC
TRBD1	NA	TRBV19	TRBJ1-5	CASRWTGSQSQPQHF	TGTGCCAGCAGATGGACAGGATCACAGAGTCAGCCCCAGCATTTT
NA	NA	TRBV12-3/TRBV12-4	TRBJ2-5	CASSFGRISETQYF	TGTGCCAGCAGTTTTGGGCGGATCAGCGAGACCCAGTACTTC
NA	few	TRBV7-8	TRBJ1-1	CASSAGAPVTEAFF	TGTGCCAGCAGTGCAGGGGCCCCGGTCACTGAAGCTTTCTTT
TRBD1	once	TRBV10-3	TRBJ1-5	CAISYGTGAGQPQHF	TGTGCCATCAGTTACGGGACAGGGGCGGGACAGCCCCAGCATTTT
NA	few	TRBV28	TRBJ2-2	CASRPRTAGELFF	TGTGCCAGCAGACCTCGTACGGCCGGGGAGCTGTTTTTT
NA	NA	TRBV6-5	TRBJ1-1	CASSSDVEAFF	TGTGCCAGCAGCTCGGACGTTGAAGCTTTCTTT
NA	NA	TRBV4-2	TRBJ1-4	CASSPLGTFQLFF	TGTGCCAGCAGCCCTCTGGGGACTTTTCAACTGTTTTTT
NA	few	TRBV29-1	TRBJ2-7	CSVLTRTSSYEQYF	TGCAGCGTTCTCACAAGAACGAGCTCCTACGAGCAGTACTTC
TRBD2	NA	TRBV25-1	TRBJ2-2	CASRPGTSYTGELFF	TGTGCCAGCAGACCCGGGACTAGTTACACCGGGGAGCTGTTTTTT
NA	few	TRBV15	TRBJ1-2	CATSRTTAYGYTF	TGTGCCACCAGCAGGACGACAGCCTATGGCTACACCTTC
TRBD2	many	TRBV2	TRBJ2-5	CASSASSGRVLETQYF	TGTGCCAGCAGCGCCTCTAGCGGGAGGGTTTTGGAGACCCAGTACTTC
TRBD1	many	TRBV11-2	TRBJ2-7	CASSLVRGIGEQYF	TGTGCCAGCAGCTTAGTCAGGGGGATAGGAGAGCAGTACTTC
NA	NA	TRBV2	TRBJ1-2	CASSHTVGTIYGYTF	TGTGCCAGCAGCCACACCGTAGGGACGATCTATGGCTACACCTTC
NA	NA	TRBV29-1	TRBJ2-7	CSITPGAYEQYF	TGCAGCATCACACCCGGGGCCTACGAGCAGTACTTC